This T cell receptor (beta chain) was obtained from a study of cytomegalovirus exposure and HLA in healthy donors. The CDR3 runs 16 residues. Germline CDR1 LNHNV, CDR2 YYDKDF (reference sequence). With 2 bases removed from V and 0 bases from J, the gap between germline ends came to 10 bases. Assay: immunoSEQ multiplex PCR; the TCRdb copy retains only in-frame clones and omits some. The table has about 360,000 clones, just over 85% seen once; the top ten hold about 0.8%. The sequencing sample was made of PBMCs. This receptor was obtained from a woman between 18 and 29 years old in good health and CMV-seronegative. The chain uses TRBV15 and TRBJ2-2; D is ambiguous. The CDR3: CATSRNKAANTGELFF. The CDR3 coding sequence is TGTGCCACCAGCAGAAACAAGGCGGCGAACACCGGGGAGCTGTTTTTT.